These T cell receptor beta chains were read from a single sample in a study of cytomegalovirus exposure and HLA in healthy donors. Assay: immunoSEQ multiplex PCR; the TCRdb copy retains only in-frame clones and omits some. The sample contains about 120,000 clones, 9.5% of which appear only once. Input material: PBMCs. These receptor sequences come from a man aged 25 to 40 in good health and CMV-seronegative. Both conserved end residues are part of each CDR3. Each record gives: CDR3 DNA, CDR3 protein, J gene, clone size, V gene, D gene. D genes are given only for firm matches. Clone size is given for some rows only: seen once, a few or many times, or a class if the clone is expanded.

TGCGCCAGCAGCCAAGATCGGGGACTAGCGGGGGGCCGTGATCACAATGAGCAGTTCTTC CASSQDRGLAGGRDHNEQFF TRBJ2-1 few TRBV4-1 TRBD2
TGTGCCTGGAGTGGGCAATATAATAGCAATCAGCCCCAGCATTTT CAWSGQYNSNQPQHF TRBJ1-5 few TRBV30 -
TGTGCCAGTAGTCGTGGAAGGGGAAACACCGGGGAGCTGTTTTTT CASSRGRGNTGELFF TRBJ2-2 few TRBV19 -
TGTGCCAGCAGCCCAGGACTGGGGACAGGGAAAGGAGACTCACCCCTCCACTTT CASSPGLGTGKGDSPLHF TRBJ1-6 few TRBV9 TRBD1
TGCGCCAGCAGCTTGGACGGCGGGAGGGCCGACGAGCAGTACTTC CASSLDGGRADEQYF TRBJ2-7 few TRBV5-1 TRBD2
TGCGCCAGCAGCCAAGATCCTACAGGGGACACTGAAGCTTTCTTT CASSQDPTGDTEAFF TRBJ1-1 - TRBV4-3 TRBD1
TGTGCCAGCAGTGAATGGGCTAGCGGGGAGGTGGAGACCCAGTACTTC CASSEWASGEVETQYF TRBJ2-5 - TRBV2 TRBD2
TGTGCCAGCAGTTCCCCCGGCGGGAGGTGGTTCTTC CASSSPGGRWFF TRBJ2-1 - TRBV28 TRBD2
TGTGCCACCAGCAGAGGGGGCAGTCCCTTCGGCTCCTACAATGAGCAGTTCTTC CATSRGGSPFGSYNEQFF TRBJ2-1 few TRBV15 -
TGCGCCAGCAGTGCGGCTCAGAGCGGGGGGCCCGAAAAAGAGACCCAGTACTTC CASSAAQSGGPEKETQYF TRBJ2-5 - TRBV10-1 TRBD2
TGCGCCAGCAGCTCAGATAGCAATCAGCCCCAGCATTTT CASSSDSNQPQHF TRBJ1-5 few TRBV5-1 -
TGTGCCAGCAGCCCATCTGAGGGAGGTGGAAACACCATATATTTT CASSPSEGGGNTIYF TRBJ1-3 - TRBV11-2 -
TGTGCCAGCTCACCCAACGCGGGAGAGAACATTCAGTACTTC CASSPNAGENIQYF TRBJ2-4 few TRBV18 TRBD2
TGTGCCAGTAGTAAAAAGACAGGGGGCACCGGGGAGCTGTTTTTT CASSKKTGGTGELFF TRBJ2-2 few TRBV19 TRBD1
TGCGCCAGCAGCCAGACAGGGGGAGGTACCGGGGAGCTGTTTTTT CASSQTGGGTGELFF TRBJ2-2 few TRBV4-3 TRBD1
TGTGCCAGCAGTGCTGGGCAGATCAACGAGCAGTACTTC CASSAGQINEQYF TRBJ2-7 few TRBV2 -
TGTGCCAGCAGTTACGGGGGACAGCCGAACACTGAAGCTTTCTTT CASSYGGQPNTEAFF TRBJ1-1 few TRBV6-5 TRBD1
TGTGCCAGCAGCTTAGTTCGGGACACTTCAACTAATGAAAAACTGTTTTTT CASSLVRDTSTNEKLFF TRBJ1-4 - TRBV7-9 -
TGTGCCAGCAGCGTCGGACAGGCCATCTACGAGCAGTACTTC CASSVGQAIYEQYF TRBJ2-7 - TRBV5-4 TRBD1
TGTGCCAGCAGCCCTCGGGACAGGCAAGAGACCCAGTACTTC CASSPRDRQETQYF TRBJ2-5 few TRBV6-5 TRBD1
TGTGCCAGTAGTCACCCTAGTAACGGGGAGCAGTACTTC CASSHPSNGEQYF TRBJ2-7 few TRBV19 -
TGTGCCAGCACAGCCTCGGGGTCGAATCAGCCCCAGCATTTT CASTASGSNQPQHF TRBJ1-5 few TRBV6-1 -
TGCAGCGTTGAAGGACTAGCGGGGGGGCCGGGTCTAGATAATGAGCAGTTCTTC CSVEGLAGGPGLDNEQFF TRBJ2-1 - TRBV29-1 TRBD2
TGTGCCACCCGGGAACAGGGGGGGAACAATCAGCCCCAGCATTTT CATREQGGNNQPQHF TRBJ1-5 - TRBV2 TRBD1
TGTGCCAGCAGCGCCCGACATGGAGGGGGCCACCAACGGAATGGCTACACCTTC CASSARHGGGHQRNGYTF TRBJ1-2 - TRBV9 TRBD1
TGCGCCAGCAGCTCGAGGGTAGCGACTAGGAACACCGGGGAGCTGTTTTTT CASSSRVATRNTGELFF TRBJ2-2 - TRBV5-1 -
TGTGCCAGCAGCCCCCGACAGAGCCAAGAGACCCAGTACTTC CASSPRQSQETQYF TRBJ2-5 - TRBV7-8 -
TGTGCCAGCAGTTCAGGACAGGGGGCCTACGAGCAGTACTTC CASSSGQGAYEQYF TRBJ2-7 few TRBV27 TRBD1
TGTGCCAGCAGCCTCTGGACAGGGCGGGAGGAAAAACTGTTTTTT CASSLWTGREEKLFF TRBJ1-4 - TRBV11-2 TRBD1
TGCAGCGTTGGAACAGAGGGTGTCGACGAGCAGTACTTC CSVGTEGVDEQYF TRBJ2-7 - TRBV29-1 -
TGTGCCAGCAGCGGGACTAGCGGGATGTTAGATACGCAGTATTTT CASSGTSGMLDTQYF TRBJ2-3 - TRBV9 TRBD2
TGTGCCAGCAGCTCGTGGGGGAGGACAACCTACAATGAGCAGTTCTTC CASSSWGRTTYNEQFF TRBJ2-1 few TRBV11-2 -
TGTGCCAGCAGCGTAGAACGGGGGTTCTCCTACGAGCAGTACTTC CASSVERGFSYEQYF TRBJ2-7 few TRBV9 -
TGTGCCAGCAGCCGCCAGGCGGGGGCGGGTGAAAAACTGTTTTTT CASSRQAGAGEKLFF TRBJ1-4 - TRBV27 -
TGTGCCAGCTCGCAAGAATACAGGGACACTGAAGCTTTCTTT CASSQEYRDTEAFF TRBJ1-1 few TRBV18 -
TGCGCCAGCAGCCAAGGTTCCACAGGGGGGGAAGGCTACACCTTC CASSQGSTGGEGYTF TRBJ1-2 - TRBV4-3 TRBD1
TGTGCCAGCAGCCCAGGACTAGCGGGAGTTTACGAGCAGTACTTC CASSPGLAGVYEQYF TRBJ2-7 - TRBV11-3 TRBD2
TGTGCCAGCAGCGGGGGACAGGGAAGCTCCTACAATGAGCAGTTCTTC CASSGGQGSSYNEQFF TRBJ2-1 - TRBV9 TRBD1
TGTGCCAGCAGCTTGGGACTAGCGGTCTTATACAATGAGCAGTTCTTC CASSLGLAVLYNEQFF TRBJ2-1 - TRBV5-6 TRBD2
TGTGCCAGCAGCCGCGGACAGGGGGTAGGCAATGAGCAGTTCTTC CASSRGQGVGNEQFF TRBJ2-1 few TRBV7-2 TRBD1